This TCR beta chain originates from a study of T cell clusters in autoimmune cytopenias. Concerning this clonotype itself: Its matching antigen is unknown.

Germline assignment: CDR1 DFQATT and CDR2 SNEGSKA (reference sequence). The CDR3 is 14 amino acids. TRB amplification used roughly 250 ng of peripheral blood genomic DNA. Whole-study findings and limits: TRB repertoire shifts in secondary cytopenia and chronic lymphocytic leukemia mostly reflected lymphoma, not autoimmunity. No experiment has yet validated the function of the T cell clusters defined in silico.

Multiplex touch-down PCR amplified TRB using TRB-A and TRB-B pools in one tube. TCRdb reanalyzed the multiplex PCR reads and collapses them to one entry per CDR3 protein, without DNA. This sample's table reports approximately 7,600 distinct CDR3 sequences. This TCR came from a human donor with an autoimmune cytopenia or autoimmune hepatitis (not recorded which). The rearrangement joins TRBV20-1 to TRBJ2-3; TCRdb selects TRBD1, and the lack of DNA leaves this call unchecked. Sequences were obtained from peripheral blood. The CDR3 sequence is CSAREGVKLDTQYF.